The subject of this entry is one T cell receptor (beta chain). Its cognate antigen is unknown. This record belongs to a study of early T cells in non-severe SARS-CoV-2 infection. Study at large: The study sequenced bulk RNA from unsorted whole blood, with chains unpaired.

The library protocol tagged individual cDNA molecules with unique molecular identifiers. From the 5' RACE reads, TCRdb called clonotypes with MiXCR, one entry per CDR3 protein. The repertoire has roughly 70,000 distinct CDR3 sequences, about 13% of them found once; the top ten carry about 5.2%. V gave up 1 base and J gave up 9 bases, with 13 bases separating them. The CDR3 length is 13 residues. CDR1 and CDR2 from the germline V gene are LGHDT and YNNKEL (reference sequence). Broader study findings: Matching against VDJdb likely underestimated virus-specific expansions, favoring anti-spike CD8.

The chain is built from TRBV3-1 and TRBJ2-7; unclear D gene. Sequencing used whole blood. This clonotype was sampled from an adult who was a healthcare worker with PCR-confirmed SARS-CoV-2 infection or an uninfected control (not recorded which). The CDR3 sequence is CASSQGAAVGQYF. DNA of the CDR3: TGTGCCAGCAGCCAAGGGGCAGCCGTCGGGCAGTACTTC.